The 3 T cell receptor beta chains presented below share a single source sample, sequenced in a study of CD8 T cells in ankylosing spondylitis. TCRdb re-analysed the 5' RACE reads in MiXCR, keeping a single row per CDR3 protein. The sample has 240,000 or so distinct CDR3 sequences, around a tenth seen once. The sample was blood, either unsorted or a sorted T cell fraction (not recorded which). These receptor sequences come from a male donor with ankylosing spondylitis or in good health (not recorded which).

This clonotype appeared many times. The gene calls are TRBV7-8 and TRBJ2-2; TRBD2 matches 11 bases. Germline V gene lookup returns CDR1 SGHVS and CDR2 FQNEAQ. The CDR3 runs to 18 residues. Germline trimming cut 3 bases from V and 0 bases from J; bases unmatched to any gene: 6. CDR3 sequence reads: CASSFRLAGSTNTGELFF. DNA of the CDR3: TGTGCCAGCAGCTTCCGACTAGCGGGGAGTACGAACACCGGGGAGCTGTTTTTT.

This clonotype was seen only a few times. The chain has TRBV15 and TRBJ2-3; 12 bases align to TRBD2. This CDR3 contains 16 residues. The ends lost 2 bases at V and 9 bases at J; junction bases unmatched: 9. Germline-derived CDR1 and CDR2 are LNHNV and YYDKDF (reference sequence). This chain's CDR3 is CATSRKKLAGGETQYF. Written as DNA, the CDR3 is TGTGCCACCAGCAGAAAGAAACTAGCGGGAGGTGAAACGCAGTATTTT.

The V call is TRBV10-3, the J call TRBJ1-6; 9 bases line up with TRBD1. From germline, CDR1 is ENHRY and CDR2 SYGVKD. The CDR3 is made up of 15 amino acids. The ends lost 8 bases at V and 1 base at J; junction bases unmatched: 3. The CDR3 DNA reads TGTGCCATCGGACAGGGGATTTCCTATAATTCACCCCTCCACTTT. It specifies CAIGQGISYNSPLHF.